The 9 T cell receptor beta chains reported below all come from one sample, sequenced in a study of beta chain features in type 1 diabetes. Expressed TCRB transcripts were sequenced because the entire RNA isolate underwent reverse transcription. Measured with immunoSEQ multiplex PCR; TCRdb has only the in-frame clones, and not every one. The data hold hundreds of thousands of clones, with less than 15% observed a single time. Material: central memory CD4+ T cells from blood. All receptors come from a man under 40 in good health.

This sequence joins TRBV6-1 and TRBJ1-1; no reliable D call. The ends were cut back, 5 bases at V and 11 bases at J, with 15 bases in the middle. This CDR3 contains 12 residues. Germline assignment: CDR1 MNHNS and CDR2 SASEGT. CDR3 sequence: CASSPEGRAAFF. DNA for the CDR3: TGTGCCAGCAGTCCCGAAGGTCGGGCGGCTTTCTTT.

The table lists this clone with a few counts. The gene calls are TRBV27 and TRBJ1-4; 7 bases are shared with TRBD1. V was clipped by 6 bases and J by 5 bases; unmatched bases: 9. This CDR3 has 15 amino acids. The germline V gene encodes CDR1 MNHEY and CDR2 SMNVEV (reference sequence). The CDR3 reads CASRPWETGNEKLFF. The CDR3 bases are TGTGCCAGCAGGCCCTGGGAGACAGGGAATGAAAAACTGTTTTTT.

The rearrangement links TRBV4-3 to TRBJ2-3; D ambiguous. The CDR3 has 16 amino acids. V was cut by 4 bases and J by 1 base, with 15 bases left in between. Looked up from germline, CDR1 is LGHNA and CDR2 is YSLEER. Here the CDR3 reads CASSPSVSEGTDTQYF. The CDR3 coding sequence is TGCGCCAGCAGCCCAAGTGTCAGCGAGGGCACAGATACGCAGTATTTT.

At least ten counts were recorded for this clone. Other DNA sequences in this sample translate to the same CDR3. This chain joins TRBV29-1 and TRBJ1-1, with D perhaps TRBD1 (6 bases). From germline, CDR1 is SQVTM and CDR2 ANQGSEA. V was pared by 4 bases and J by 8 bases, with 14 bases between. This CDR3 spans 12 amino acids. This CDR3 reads CSVVSPGAEAFF. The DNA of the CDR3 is TGCAGCGTTGTATCGCCAGGGGCGGAAGCTTTCTTT.

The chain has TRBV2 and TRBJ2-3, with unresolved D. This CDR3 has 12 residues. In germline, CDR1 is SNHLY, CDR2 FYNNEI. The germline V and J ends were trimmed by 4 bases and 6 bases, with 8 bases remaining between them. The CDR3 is CASSALRDTQYF. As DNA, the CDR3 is TGTGCCAGCAGTGCCTTGAGGGATACGCAGTATTTT.

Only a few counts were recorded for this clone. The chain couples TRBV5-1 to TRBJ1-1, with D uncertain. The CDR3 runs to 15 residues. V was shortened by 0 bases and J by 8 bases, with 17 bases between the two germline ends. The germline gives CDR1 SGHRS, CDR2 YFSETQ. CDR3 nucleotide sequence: TGCGCCAGCAGCTTGGTCGGGAGCCGGTCTGACGAAGCTTTCTTT. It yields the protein CASSLVGSRSDEAFF.

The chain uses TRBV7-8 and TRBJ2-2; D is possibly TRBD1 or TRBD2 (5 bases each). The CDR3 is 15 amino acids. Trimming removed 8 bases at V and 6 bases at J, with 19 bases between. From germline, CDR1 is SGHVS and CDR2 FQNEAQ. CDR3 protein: CASSHGAPPSGELFF. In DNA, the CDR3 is TGTGCCAGCTCTCACGGGGCTCCTCCGTCCGGGGAGCTGTTTTTT. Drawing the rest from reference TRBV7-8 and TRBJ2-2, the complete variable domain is GAGVSQSPRYKVAKRGQDVALRCDPISGHVSLFWYQQALGQGPEFLTYFQNEAQLDKSGLPSDRFFAERPEGSVSTLKIQRTQQEDSAVYLCASSHGAPPSGELFFGEGSRLTVL.

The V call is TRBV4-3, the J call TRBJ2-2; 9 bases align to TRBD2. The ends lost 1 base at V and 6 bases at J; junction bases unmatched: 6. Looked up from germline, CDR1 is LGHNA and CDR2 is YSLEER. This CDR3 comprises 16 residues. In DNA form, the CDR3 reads TGCGCCAGCAGCCAAGGAGTTGGCGGGGGGGCCGGGGAGCTGTTTTTT. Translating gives CASSQGVGGGAGELFF.

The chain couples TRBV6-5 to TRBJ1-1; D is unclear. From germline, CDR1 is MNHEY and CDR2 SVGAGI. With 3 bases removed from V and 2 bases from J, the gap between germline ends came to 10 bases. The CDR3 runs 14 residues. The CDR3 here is CASSYGPRNTEAFF. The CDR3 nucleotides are TGTGCCAGCAGTTATGGCCCCCGTAACACTGAAGCTTTCTTT.